This T cell receptor (beta chain) was captured by sequencing in a study of T cells in Graves' hyperthyroidism and ophthalmopathy. This clonotype has at least ten counts. Its antigen is unidentified. Findings of the study overall: Blood also contained most expanded thyroid clonotypes above 0.001.

Template material for amplifying TCR beta CDR3 regions consisted of RNA transcripts. TCR CDR3 regions were first amplified by RT-PCR with HTBI primers. MiXCR, applied by TCRdb to the multiplex PCR reads, yields one record per CDR3 protein. In the table there are around 240,000 distinct CDR3 sequences, roughly 15% of which are singletons. CDR1 and CDR2 (germline): LNHNV, YYDKDF (reference sequence). Trimming left V 1 base short and J 7 bases short, with 13 bases between. The CDR3 loop spans 14 amino acids. Clinical symptoms, serum thyroxine and TRAb, thyroid ultrasound and orbital computed tomography were used for the diagnoses. At first hyperthyroidism diagnosis, before any ophthalmopathy symptoms, the blood sample was collected.

The sequenced material came from blood. The sequence was collected from a woman in her 40s with Graves' hyperthyroidism that later progressed to Graves' ophthalmopathy. This rearrangement joins TRBV15 to TRBJ1-1; D is unclear. The CDR3 region has the DNA TGTGCCACCAGCAGAGGTACCGGTACGATTGAAGCTTTCTTT. Translating gives CATSRGTGTIEAFF.